A single sample is the source of the 23 T cell receptor beta chains below, sequenced in a study of cytomegalovirus exposure and HLA in healthy donors. The PCR was carried out with 60 Vbeta primers and 13 Jbeta primers. Here immunoSEQ multiplex PCR was the method, and the copy in TCRdb shows in-frame clones only, minus some. Found here are about 200,000 clones, approximately 83% of them singletons; the top ten hold approximately 0.098%. Sequencing used PBMCs. These receptors all come from a boy aged 2 to 9 in good health and CMV-seronegative.

This rearrangement joins TRBV10-2 to TRBJ1-1, with D possibly TRBD1 on 5 matching bases. Trimming shortened V by 0 bases and J by 5 bases, and 10 bases separated the two germline ends. The CDR3 spans 14 residues. From germline, CDR1 is WSHSY and CDR2 SAAADI. DNA for the CDR3: TGCGCCAGCAGTGAGTCGGTGGGGGGGACTGAAGCTTTCTTT. It translates to CASSESVGGTEAFF.

A remark on this clone: At one end, the junction sequence differs from germline, possibly due to a read error. The CDR3 sequence: CASSLPGGEQYF. CDR3 DNA: TGTGCTAGCAGCCTCCCCGGGGGCGAGCAGTACTTC. The chain employs TRBV7-7 and TRBJ2-7, with D tentatively TRBD2 (6 bases). CDR1 is SSHAT, CDR2 FNYEAQ, per germline (reference sequence). This CDR3 is built from 12 residues.

The CDR3 protein is CASSLGGTGGYNEQFF. DNA of the CDR3: TGTGCCAGCAGCTTAGGTGGGACAGGGGGTTACAATGAGCAGTTCTTC. The chain employs TRBV7-2 and TRBJ2-1; 11 bases line up with TRBD1. The germline CDR1 and CDR2 sequences are SGHTA and FQGNSA. The CDR3 sequence is 16 residues long. The junction had 3 bases not matched to a gene; V was cut back by 1 base and J by 4 bases.

The chain recombines TRBV10-3 with TRBJ2-7, with D perhaps TRBD2 (6 bases). The germline CDR1 and CDR2 sequences are ENHRY and SYGVKD. The CDR3 has 14 residues. V lost 2 bases to trimming and J lost 0 bases, with 8 bases between them. Here the CDR3 reads CAISETGLSYEQYF. The DNA for the CDR3 is TGTGCCATCAGTGAGACGGGACTCTCCTACGAGCAGTACTTC.

J is TRBJ1-1 and V is TRBV29-1; TRBD1 matches 7 bases. The germline V gene has CDR1 SQVTM and CDR2 ANQGSEA. After removal of 6 bases from V and 4 bases from J, the junction contained 8 bases not matched to a gene. The CDR3 contains 13 residues. In DNA, the CDR3 is TGCAGCGTATTTCAGGGGGGCGTCACTGAAGCTTTCTTT. It is translated as CSVFQGGVTEAFF.

Concerning this clone: One end of the junction is discordant with germline, which a read error may explain. This chain connects TRBV11-2 to TRBJ2-7, with 13 bases aligning to TRBD2. The CDR3 runs 14 residues. The germline gives CDR1 SGHAT, CDR2 FQNNGV. CDR3 bases: TGTGCCAGCAGCTTAGAGCAACTAGCGGGGGGGATCCTCTTC. Amino acids: CASSLEQLAGGILF.

V and J are TRBV25-1 and TRBJ1-4; weak D call: TRBD1 (6 bases). The CDR3 length is 13 residues. The V end lost 8 bases, the J end lost 8 bases, and 15 bases lay between the germline ends. Per germline, CDR1 MGHDK and CDR2 SYGVNS. The CDR3 spells CASRGGGIEKLFF. The CDR3 DNA reads as TGTGCCAGCCGGGGGGGCGGGATCGAAAAACTGTTTTTT. Drawing the rest from reference TRBV25-1 and TRBJ1-4, the complete variable domain is EADIYQTPRYLVIGTGKKITLECSQTMGHDKMYWYQQDPGMELHLIHYSYGVNSTEKGDLSSESTVSRIRTEHFPLTLESARPSHTSQYLCASRGGGIEKLFFGSGTQLSVL.

The chain combines TRBV13 with TRBJ2-1, with TRBD2 matching 9 bases. Germline trimming cut 2 bases from V and 4 bases from J; bases unmatched to any gene: 6. This CDR3 contains 16 residues. The germline V gene has CDR1 PRHDT and CDR2 FYEKMQ (reference sequence). Written as DNA, the CDR3 is TGTGCCAGCAGCTTAATCGGGGGACTAGCTTACAATGAGCAGTTCTTC. It specifies CASSLIGGLAYNEQFF. The full variable domain, in which reference TRBV13 and TRBJ2-1 provide the parts outside the CDR3, is AAGVIQSPRHLIKEKRETATLKCYPIPRHDTVYWYQQGPGQDPQFLISFYEKMQSDKGSIPDRFSAQQFSDYHSELNMSSLELGDSALYFCASSLIGGLAYNEQFFGPGTRLTVL.

This clone was seen only once. Its ends do not fully match the called genes, so a read error is possible. The gene calls are TRBV7-9 and TRBJ1-3; no clear D. CDR1 and CDR2 from the germline V gene are SEHNR and FQNEAQ (reference sequence). This CDR3 has 10 amino acids. The chain's CDR3 is CSSLNDTIYF. The CDR3 DNA sequence: TGTTCCAGCCTAAACGACACCATATATTTT.

The chain joins TRBV7-9 to TRBJ1-2; the D gene is possibly TRBD1 (5 bases). The germline CDR1 and CDR2 sequences are SEHNR and FQNEAQ (reference sequence). This CDR3 is 13 amino acids long. Trimming removed 8 bases from V and 0 bases from J, with 10 bases in between. CDR3 sequence (DNA): TGTGCCAGCGGGGGGGAACCTAACTATGGCTACACCTTC. Its translation is CASGGEPNYGYTF.

This chain links TRBV4-3 with TRBJ2-7, with D possibly being TRBD2 (5 bases). Trimming stripped 3 bases from V and 3 bases from J, with 15 bases between. The CDR3 spans 15 residues. Per the germline V gene, CDR1 is LGHNA and CDR2 is YSLEER. The CDR3 region is CASSHLLASIYEQYF. In DNA, the CDR3 is TGCGCCAGCAGCCACCTTCTAGCATCGATCTACGAGCAGTACTTC.

This clone was found once. The V and J genes are TRBV5-1 and TRBJ2-2; TRBD2 matches 8 bases. Germline assignment: CDR1 SGHRS and CDR2 YFSETQ. This CDR3 has 15 amino acids. The ends lost 3 bases at V and 4 bases at J; junction bases unmatched: 5. CDR3 nucleotides: TGCGCCAGCAGCTCCGGGGGGGCCCGCACCGGGGAGCTGTTTTTT. Its protein product is CASSSGGARTGELFF.

V usage is TRBV19 and J usage is TRBJ1-1, with D hard to call. CDR3 length equals 14 residues. Germline V lookup: CDR1 LNHDA, CDR2 SQIVND (reference sequence). The ends were cut back, 5 bases at V and 5 bases at J, with 15 bases in the middle. The CDR3 loop is CASSSRGRRTEAFF. CDR3 in DNA: TGTGCCAGTAGTTCAAGAGGCAGACGGACTGAAGCTTTCTTT. The full variable domain, its missing parts supplied by reference TRBV19 and TRBJ1-1, is DGGITQSPKYLFRKEGQNVTLSCEQNLNHDAMYWYRQDPGQGLRLIYYSQIVNDFQKGDIAEGYSVSREKKESFPLTVTSAQKNPTAFYLCASSSRGRRTEAFFGQGTRLTVV.

This clone appeared once. This chain uses TRBV7-9 with TRBJ1-2; D is possibly TRBD1 (5 bases). Germline V gives CDR1 SEHNR, CDR2 FQNEAQ (reference sequence). Trimming took 5 bases from V and 5 from J, leaving 12 bases between them. The CDR3 length is 13 residues. The CDR3 DNA sequence: TGTGCCAGCAGCGAGGACGGGGGGTATGGCTACACCTTC. Translation: CASSEDGGYGYTF.

The V and J genes are TRBV5-6 and TRBJ2-5; TRBD2 is a possible D gene (6 bases). The CDR3 has 14 amino acids. Germline loops: CDR1 SGHDT, CDR2 YYEEEE. V lost 0 bases and J 11 bases, leaving 17 bases between the germline ends. The CDR3 spells CASSLVGAGYEQYF. The DNA of the CDR3 is TGTGCCAGCAGCTTGGTAGGGGCGGGGTATGAGCAGTACTTC.

V is TRBV19 and J is TRBJ2-7; no clear D. Deletions cut 6 bases from V and 1 base from J, with 13 bases between. This CDR3 has 14 residues. Germline values: CDR1 LNHDA, CDR2 SQIVND (reference sequence). CDR3 nucleotides: TGTGCCAGTAGCCTCTTTGGCACATCCTACGAGCAGTACTTC. Translated: CASSLFGTSYEQYF.

This chain connects TRBV30 to TRBJ2-5; possible D gene TRBD1, 6 bases. The V gene lost 2 bases and the J gene lost 4 bases, with 8 bases spanning the gap. This CDR3 comprises 12 residues. Looked up from germline, CDR1 is GTSNPN and CDR2 is SVGIG (reference sequence). The DNA for the CDR3 is TGTGCCTGGAGTCAGGGGATAGAGACCCAGTACTTC. Translation gives CAWSQGIETQYF.

The rearrangement links TRBV5-1 to TRBJ2-6; 12 bases align to TRBD1. In germline, CDR1 is SGHRS, CDR2 YFSETQ. J was trimmed by 2 bases and V by 4 bases; bases with no gene match: 4. The CDR3 loop spans 17 amino acids. The chain's CDR3 is CASSTGQGAPGANVLTF. The DNA of the CDR3 is TGCGCCAGCAGCACGGGACAGGGGGCACCTGGGGCCAACGTCCTGACTTTC.

This clone has just one count. CDR3 bases: TGTGCCAGCTTGGGGGGGGGCGATGAGACCCAGTACTTC. It is translated as CASLGGGDETQYF. The rearrangement joins TRBV2 to TRBJ2-5; a weak D match, TRBD2 (7 bases). The CDR3 runs 13 residues. Trimming took off 8 bases at V and 5 bases at J, with 15 bases between the two ends. CDR1 and CDR2 (germline): SNHLY, FYNNEI.

This clone was seen only a few times. The V gene is TRBV30, the J gene TRBJ2-5, with D perhaps TRBD2 (6 bases). This CDR3 region has 14 residues. The ends were cut back, 4 bases at V and 5 bases at J, with 17 bases in the middle. Germline V gene lookup returns CDR1 GTSNPN and CDR2 SVGIG (reference sequence). The CDR3 loop reads CAWKRSGEVETQYF. In DNA, the CDR3 is TGTGCCTGGAAACGGTCGGGGGAGGTTGAGACCCAGTACTTC.

The V call is TRBV10-3, the J call TRBJ2-3; tentative D call: TRBD1 (5 bases). V gave up 3 bases and J gave up 0 bases, with 10 bases separating them. In germline, CDR1 is ENHRY, CDR2 SYGVKD. The CDR3 is 15 residues long. The DNA of the CDR3 is TGTGCCATCAGTGACCGGAGACAGAGCACAGATACGCAGTATTTT. This encodes CAISDRRQSTDTQYF.

This clone has only a few counts. The gene calls are TRBV5-4 and TRBJ2-1; D is perhaps TRBD2 (6 bases). The ends were cut back, 5 bases at V and 7 bases at J, with 13 bases in the middle. CDR1 is SGHNT and CDR2 is YYREEE in the germline V gene (reference sequence). The CDR3 extends over 13 amino acids. CDR3 amino acids: CASRGWGGNEQFF. CDR3 in DNA: TGTGCCAGCAGGGGGTGGGGAGGAAATGAGCAGTTCTTC.

CDR3 coding DNA: TGCGCCAGCAGCGCGGGGACTAGCGGACAAGAGACCCAGTACTTC. Amino acids: CASSAGTSGQETQYF. The chain has TRBV5-1 and TRBJ2-5, with 11 bases matching TRBD2. The germline gives CDR1 SGHRS, CDR2 YFSETQ. CDR3 length: 15 amino acids. Germline trimming cut 4 bases from V and 2 bases from J; bases unmatched to any gene: 4.